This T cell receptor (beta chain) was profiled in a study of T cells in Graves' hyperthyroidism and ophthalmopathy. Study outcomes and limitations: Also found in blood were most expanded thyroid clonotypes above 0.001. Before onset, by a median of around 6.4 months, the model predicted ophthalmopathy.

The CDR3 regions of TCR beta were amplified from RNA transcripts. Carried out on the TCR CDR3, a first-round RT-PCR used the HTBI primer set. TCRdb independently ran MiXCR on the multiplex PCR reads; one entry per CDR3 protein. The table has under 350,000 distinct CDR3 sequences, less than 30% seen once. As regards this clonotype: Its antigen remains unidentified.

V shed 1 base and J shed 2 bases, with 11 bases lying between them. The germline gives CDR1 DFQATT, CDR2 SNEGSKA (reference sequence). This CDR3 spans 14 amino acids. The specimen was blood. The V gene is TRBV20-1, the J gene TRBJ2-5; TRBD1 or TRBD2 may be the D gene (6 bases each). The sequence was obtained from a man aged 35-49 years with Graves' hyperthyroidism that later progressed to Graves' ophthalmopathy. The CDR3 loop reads CSARARGRQETQYF. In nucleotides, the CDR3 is TGCAGTGCTAGAGCCCGGGGGCGTCAAGAGACCCAGTACTTC.